These 8 T cell receptor beta chains were all obtained from the same sample, sequenced in a study of T-cell memory formation after mild COVID-19. TCRdb ran MiXCR on the 5' RACE reads and lists one entry per CDR3 protein. The table lists 300,000 to 400,000 distinct CDR3 sequences, approximately 15% of them singletons, with more than 20% in the top ten. Sequenced material: PBMCs or a T cell subset sorted from them (not recorded which). These TCRs come from a man between 18 and 29 years old who had mild COVID-19 (a few samples of this study predate the infection). Cell type and time point are not known.

This chain uses TRBV7-9 with TRBJ2-7; perhaps D is TRBD1 or TRBD2 (5 bases each). The V gene's germline CDR1 is SEHNR and CDR2 FQNEAQ (reference sequence). The germline V and J ends were trimmed by 2 bases and 0 bases, with 17 bases remaining between them. CDR3 length: 17 amino acids. This CDR3 reads CASSLWGRDRNSYEQYF. Here the CDR3 DNA reads TGTGCCAGCAGCTTATGGGGACGGGACCGAAACTCCTACGAGCAGTACTTC.

V is TRBV4-1 and J is TRBJ2-3; D unclear. CDR1 and CDR2 (germline): MGHRA, YSYEKL. The CDR3 covers 12 residues. V lost 2 bases to trimming and J lost 10 bases, with 10 bases between them. This chain's CDR3 is CASSQRQSAQYF. In nucleotides, the CDR3 is TGCGCCAGCAGCCAAAGGCAGAGTGCGCAGTATTTT.

The chain employs TRBV27 and TRBJ2-1; D not resolved. CDR3 size: 16 residues. Deletions cut 5 bases from V and 1 base from J, with 15 bases between. Germline V lookup: CDR1 MNHEY, CDR2 SMNVEV (reference sequence). This CDR3 is CASSPHAVSSYNEQFF. The CDR3 nucleotides are TGTGCCAGCAGTCCCCACGCGGTTTCATCCTACAATGAGCAGTTCTTC.

J is TRBJ1-2 and V is TRBV5-1; 7 bases agree with TRBD1. This CDR3 is 15 amino acids long. V lost 7 bases, J lost 0 bases, and 9 bases stayed unmatched. CDR1 and CDR2 (germline): SGHRS, YFSETQ. CDR3 sequence: CASSRRDSPNYGYTF. The CDR3 coding sequence is TGCGCCAGCTCACGCCGGGACAGCCCTAACTATGGCTACACCTTC. Filled out from reference TRBV5-1 and TRBJ1-2, the complete variable domain reads KAGVTQTPRYLIKTRGQQVTLSCSPISGHRSVSWYQQTPGQGLQFLFEYFSETQRNKGNFPGRFSGRQFSNSRSEMNVSTLELGDSALYLCASSRRDSPNYGYTFGSGTRLTVV.

The chain recombines TRBV29-1 with TRBJ2-3; 7 nucleotides align to TRBD1. J gave up 2 bases and V 7 bases, and 6 bases lay outside the gene matches. Per the germline V gene, CDR1 is SQVTM and CDR2 is ANQGSEA. The CDR3 runs to 13 residues. The CDR3 DNA reads TGCAGCGGAACAGGGGACCTCACAGATACGCAGTATTTT. This codes for CSGTGDLTDTQYF.

The chain has TRBV27 and TRBJ2-7; either TRBD1 or TRBD2 may fit D (6 bases each). V gave up 5 bases and J gave up 2 bases, with 13 bases separating them. Germline V CDR1 and CDR2: MNHEY, SMNVEV (reference sequence). This CDR3 spans 14 amino acids. The CDR3 sequence: CASSVVGGAYEQYF. The CDR3 nucleotides are TGTGCCAGCAGTGTCGTCGGGGGCGCCTACGAGCAGTACTTC.

This clonotype showed up just a few times. This rearrangement joins TRBV7-8 to TRBJ2-3; 8 positions agree with TRBD2. Trimming removed 5 bases from V and 5 bases from J; junction bases left unmatched: 6. This CDR3 is 14 amino acids long. The V gene's germline CDR1 is SGHVS and CDR2 FQNEAQ. CDR3 in DNA: TGTGCCAGCAGCCCCCGAAGCGGGGGAGATACGCAGTATTTT. Protein: CASSPRSGGDTQYF. Variable domain in full (rest from reference TRBV7-8 and TRBJ2-3): GAGVSQSPRYKVAKRGQDVALRCDPISGHVSLFWYQQALGQGPEFLTYFQNEAQLDKSGLPSDRFFAERPEGSVSTLKIQRTQQEDSAVYLCASSPRSGGDTQYFGPGTRLTVL.

The genes are TRBV7-8 and TRBJ1-5; D unclear. Germline CDR1 reads SGHVS; CDR2 reads FQNEAQ. V was pared by 6 bases and J by 7 bases, with 10 bases between. The CDR3 is made up of 12 amino acids. CDR3 residues: CASRTSGQPQHF. In nucleotides, the CDR3 is TGTGCCAGCAGGACCTCTGGCCAGCCCCAGCATTTT.